This T cell receptor beta chain comes out of a study of blood T cell repertoires in COVID-19. As for the study in general: Collection of acute and convalescent COVID-19 samples took place in the United States, Italy and Spain. T cells, B-cell-depleted T cells, or PBMCs supplied cDNA or gDNA.

Sequenced by immunoSEQ multiplex PCR; TCRdb stores in-frame clones only, minus some. The data contain roughly 160,000 clones, about 80% of them singletons. CDR3 length equals 16 residues. V lost 3 bases, J lost 3 bases, and 20 bases lay in between. Germline V lookup: CDR1 SQVTM, CDR2 ANQGSEA. The sample consisted of PBMCs or T cells enriched from blood (not recorded which). This TCR was recovered from a woman aged 55-75 years who had recovered from COVID-19. V usage is TRBV29-1 and J usage is TRBJ1-1, with D hard to call. This CDR3 reads CSVDTLHSLWDTEAFF. In DNA, the CDR3 is TGCAGCGTTGATACTCTTCACAGTCTTTGGGACACTGAAGCTTTCTTT.